Given below is one T cell receptor (beta chain) in context. No antigen is known for it. The input lacks base qualities; no much larger clone sits a single base away. These data belong to a study of T cells after yellow fever vaccination (dated by TCRdb to the late 2010s). For the wider study: Libraries from fractions with low cell numbers were prepared with the SMART-Seq v4 Ultra Low Input RNA kit. To follow T-cell clones before and after both primary and booster YFV17D yellow fever vaccination, bulk TCR alpha and beta repertoires underwent longitudinal sequencing. The cohort comprised two healthy male donors, one aged 18 to 30 and one aged 30 to 39 years. Blood was drawn at multiple timepoints before and after primary and secondary immunization, with bulk PBMC replicates and cell subsets isolated. The paper as a whole reports these results and caveats: Because only two donors were included in the study, the extent to which the findings can be generalized is limited. FACS-sorted repertoires could contain abundant contaminating clonotypes from the bulk population, so computational filtering was required. A small share of clonotypes occurred in both CD4 and CD8 compartments, likely arising from convergent recombination. Compared with the primary T-cell response, the secondary T-cell response was weaker but faster, peaking on day 5 rather than day 15. After the booster, most of the clones that had expanded following primary vaccination were detected again (roughly 96% of CD4 and around 87% of CD8), which suggests that memory was broadly maintained.

The treatment or condition label, read with the paper, signifies: live attenuated yellow fever vaccine strain. At each blood-draw timepoint, two biological replicates of bulk PBMCs were obtained. PBMCs were isolated from peripheral blood using a standard Ficoll-Paque protocol. TriZol was used to extract RNA from bulk PBMCs, CD4 and CD8 fractions, and dextramer-positive and dextramer-negative fractions. The CDR3, cysteine through phenylalanine, is 16 amino acids long. Here the CDR3 DNA is all that survives: 48 bases in frame from base 1. Trimming accounts for 8 bases at V and 3 bases at J, while the number of junction bases matched to no gene is 10. TCR cDNA was synthesized by 5'RACE template switching, through which a universal primer site and unique molecular identifiers were introduced. Priming for cDNA synthesis came from both the TCR alpha and TCR beta constant segments. Library amplification involved two PCR steps, and the second step added sample barcodes and sequencing adapters. Libraries were sequenced on Illumina HiSeq 2500 (2x100 bp) or NovaSeq (2x150 bp). Per the source publication's procedure: MIGEC was used to demultiplex reads and collapse the reads into UMI consensus sequences, and MiXCR was used for V(D)J alignment. Vaccine-responding clonotypes were identified with edgeR using replicate PBMC samples, with FDR below 0.01 and a log2 fold change above 5 up to day 15 being required. Bulk clonotypes were assigned CD4 or CD8 identity according to which sequenced CD4 or CD8 repertoire held them at higher abundance. The public reads were quality trimmed at Q25 with fastp and then assembled into clones with MiXCR by TCRdb, keeping productive beta chains. Each CDR3 protein appears once, grouped with its most common genes and DNA. The V and J calls come from TCRdb's annotation, not from the publication. This sample is represented by about 630,000 distinct CDR3 sequences; 12% of them were singletons. The biggest ten clones account for 15% of the sample.

The sequence was collected from a man aged 25-40 years who received the YFV17D yellow fever vaccine. The sequenced sample was PBMCs, obtained on the day of the yellow fever booster vaccination. The chain couples TRBV6-7 to TRBJ2-1; 10 junctional bases match TRBD2. TRBV6-7 is assigned to the ORF class and has an uncertain function. In nucleotide form, the sequence is TGTGCCAGCGGATCACTAGCGGGACTTCTCTACAATGAGCAGTTCTTC. It translates as CASGSLAGLLYNEQFF.